The clone carrying this T cell receptor (beta chain) was detected only a few times. Antigen specificity is unknown. The V end lost 1 base, the J end lost 4 bases, and 8 bases lay between the germline ends. CDR1 SGHTA and CDR2 FQGNSA come from the germline V gene. There are 14 residues in the CDR3. The source of the sample is a study of CD8 T cells in ankylosing spondylitis. The study, taken as a whole, reports: A TCR beta motif of eight or nine highly homologous variants seemed to mark ankylosing spondylitis blood. The clones that were linked to disease were reported to be significantly enriched in matched synovial fluid samples from ankylosing spondylitis patients. Reports of some motif variants in reactive arthritis synovial fluid and blood predate this one.

By quantitative 5'-RACE with molecular barcodes, the TCR beta libraries were made. TCRdb reprocessed the 5' RACE reads via MiXCR and lists one record per CDR3 protein. The sample has some 840,000 distinct CDR3 sequences, about 11% seen once; the top ten hold 0.45% to 0.6%. The V call is TRBV7-2, the J call TRBJ2-1, with no clear D. The origin of this receptor is a male donor with ankylosing spondylitis. Sequencing input: blood, either unsorted or a sorted T cell fraction (not recorded which). The CDR3 coding sequence is TGTGCCAGCAGCTTAGTTTTGGGATACAATGAGCAGTTCTTC. It is translated as CASSLVLGYNEQFF.